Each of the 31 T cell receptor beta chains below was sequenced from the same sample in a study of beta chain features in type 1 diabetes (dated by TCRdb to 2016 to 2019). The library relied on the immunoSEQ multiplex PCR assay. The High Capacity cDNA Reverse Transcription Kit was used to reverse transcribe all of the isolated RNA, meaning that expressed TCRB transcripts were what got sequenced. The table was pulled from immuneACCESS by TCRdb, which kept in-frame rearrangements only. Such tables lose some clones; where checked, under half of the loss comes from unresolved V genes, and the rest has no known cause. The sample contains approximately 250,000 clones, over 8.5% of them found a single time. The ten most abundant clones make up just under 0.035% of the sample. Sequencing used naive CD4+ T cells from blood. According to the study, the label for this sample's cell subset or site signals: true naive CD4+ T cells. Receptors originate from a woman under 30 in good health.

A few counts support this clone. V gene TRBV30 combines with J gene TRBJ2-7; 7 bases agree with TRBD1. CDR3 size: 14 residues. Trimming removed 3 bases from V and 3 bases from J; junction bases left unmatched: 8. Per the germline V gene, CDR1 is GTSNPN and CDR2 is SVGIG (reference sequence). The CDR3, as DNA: TGTGCCTGGAGCGTGGGGGACAGATACTACGAGCAGTACTTC. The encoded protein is CAWSVGDRYYEQYF.

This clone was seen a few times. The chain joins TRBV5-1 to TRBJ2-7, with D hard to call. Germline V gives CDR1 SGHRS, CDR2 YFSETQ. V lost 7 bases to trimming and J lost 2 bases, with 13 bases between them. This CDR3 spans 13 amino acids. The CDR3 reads CASQNDGPYEQYF. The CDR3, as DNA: TGCGCCAGCCAAAACGATGGGCCCTACGAGCAGTACTTC. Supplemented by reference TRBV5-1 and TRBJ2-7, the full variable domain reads KAGVTQTPRYLIKTRGQQVTLSCSPISGHRSVSWYQQTPGQGLQFLFEYFSETQRNKGNFPGRFSGRQFSNSRSEMNVSTLELGDSALYLCASQNDGPYEQYFGPGTRLTVT.

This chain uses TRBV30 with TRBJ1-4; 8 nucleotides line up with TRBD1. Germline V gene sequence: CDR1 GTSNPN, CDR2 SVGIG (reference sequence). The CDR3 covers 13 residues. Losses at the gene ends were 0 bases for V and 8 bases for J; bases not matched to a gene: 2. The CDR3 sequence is CAWSVQGVEKLFF. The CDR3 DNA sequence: TGTGCCTGGAGTGTACAGGGGGTAGAAAAACTGTTTTTT.

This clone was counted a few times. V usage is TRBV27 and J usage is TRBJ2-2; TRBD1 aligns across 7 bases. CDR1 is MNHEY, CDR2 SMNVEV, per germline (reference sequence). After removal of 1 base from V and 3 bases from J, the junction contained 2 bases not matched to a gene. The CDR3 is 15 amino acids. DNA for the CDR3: TGTGCCAGCAGTTTATTCGACAGGGACACCGGGGAGCTGTTTTTT. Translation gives CASSLFDRDTGELFF.

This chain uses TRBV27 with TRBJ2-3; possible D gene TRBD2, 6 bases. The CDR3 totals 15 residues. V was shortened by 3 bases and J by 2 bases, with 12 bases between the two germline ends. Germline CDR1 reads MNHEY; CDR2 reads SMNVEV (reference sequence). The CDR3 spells CASSFERVITDTQYF. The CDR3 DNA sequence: TGTGCCAGCAGTTTTGAGCGGGTGATCACAGATACGCAGTATTTT.

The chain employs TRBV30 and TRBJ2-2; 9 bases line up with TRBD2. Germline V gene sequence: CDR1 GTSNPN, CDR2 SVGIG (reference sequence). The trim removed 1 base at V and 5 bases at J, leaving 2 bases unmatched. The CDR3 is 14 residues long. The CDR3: CAWSGLAGTGELFF. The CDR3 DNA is TGTGCCTGGAGTGGTCTAGCGGGGACCGGGGAGCTGTTTTTT.

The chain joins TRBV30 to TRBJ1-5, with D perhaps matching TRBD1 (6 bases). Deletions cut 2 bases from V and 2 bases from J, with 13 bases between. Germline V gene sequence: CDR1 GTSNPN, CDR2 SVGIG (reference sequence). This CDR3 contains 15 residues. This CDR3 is CAWSRAGGRNQPQHF. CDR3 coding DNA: TGTGCCTGGAGTAGAGCTGGGGGCCGCAATCAGCCCCAGCATTTT. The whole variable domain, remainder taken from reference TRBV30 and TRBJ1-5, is SQTIHQWPATLVQPVGSPLSLECTVEGTSNPNLYWYRQAAGRGLQLLFYSVGIGQISSEVPQNLSASRPQDRQFILSSKKLLLSDSGFYLCAWSRAGGRNQPQHFGDGTRLSIL.

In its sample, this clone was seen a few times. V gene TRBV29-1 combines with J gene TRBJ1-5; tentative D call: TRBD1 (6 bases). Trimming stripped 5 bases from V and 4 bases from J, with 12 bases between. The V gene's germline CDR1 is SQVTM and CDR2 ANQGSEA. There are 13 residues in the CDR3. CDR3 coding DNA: TGCAGCGTTAGTACAGGGATAAATCAGCCCCAGCATTTT. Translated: CSVSTGINQPQHF.

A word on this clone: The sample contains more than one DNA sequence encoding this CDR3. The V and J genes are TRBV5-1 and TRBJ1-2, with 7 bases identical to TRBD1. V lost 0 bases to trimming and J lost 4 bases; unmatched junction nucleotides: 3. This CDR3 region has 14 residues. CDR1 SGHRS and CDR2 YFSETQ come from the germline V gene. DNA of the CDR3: TGCGCCAGCAGCTTGGACGGGACAGCCTATGGCTACACCTTC. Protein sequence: CASSLDGTAYGYTF.

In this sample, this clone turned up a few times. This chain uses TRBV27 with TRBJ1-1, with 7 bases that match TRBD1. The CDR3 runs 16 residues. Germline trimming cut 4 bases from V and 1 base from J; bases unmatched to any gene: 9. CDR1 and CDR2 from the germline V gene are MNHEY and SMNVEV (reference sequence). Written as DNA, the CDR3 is TGTGCCAGCAGTTACGACAGGGTAAAAGGGAACACTGAAGCTTTCTTT. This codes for CASSYDRVKGNTEAFF.

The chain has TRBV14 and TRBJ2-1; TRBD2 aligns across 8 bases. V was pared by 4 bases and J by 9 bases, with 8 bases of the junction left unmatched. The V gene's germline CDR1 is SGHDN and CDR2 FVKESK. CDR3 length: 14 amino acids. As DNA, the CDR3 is TGTGCCAGCAGCCGTAAAGCGGGAGTTGGTGAGCAGTTCTTC. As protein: CASSRKAGVGEQFF.

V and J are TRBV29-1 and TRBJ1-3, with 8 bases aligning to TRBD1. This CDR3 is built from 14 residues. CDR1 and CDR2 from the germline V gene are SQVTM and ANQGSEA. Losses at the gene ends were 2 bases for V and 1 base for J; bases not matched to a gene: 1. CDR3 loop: CSVEWTGSGNTIYF. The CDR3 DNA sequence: TGCAGCGTTGAATGGACAGGGTCTGGAAACACCATATATTTT.

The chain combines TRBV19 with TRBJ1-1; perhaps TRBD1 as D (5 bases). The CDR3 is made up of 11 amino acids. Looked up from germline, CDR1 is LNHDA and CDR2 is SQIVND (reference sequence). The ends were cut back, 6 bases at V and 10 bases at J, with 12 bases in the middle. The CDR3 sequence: CASSPGWAAFF. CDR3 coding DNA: TGTGCCAGTAGCCCAGGGTGGGCAGCTTTCTTT. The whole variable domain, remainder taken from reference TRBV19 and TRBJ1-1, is DGGITQSPKYLFRKEGQNVTLSCEQNLNHDAMYWYRQDPGQGLRLIYYSQIVNDFQKGDIAEGYSVSREKKESFPLTVTSAQKNPTAFYLCASSPGWAAFFGQGTRLTVV.

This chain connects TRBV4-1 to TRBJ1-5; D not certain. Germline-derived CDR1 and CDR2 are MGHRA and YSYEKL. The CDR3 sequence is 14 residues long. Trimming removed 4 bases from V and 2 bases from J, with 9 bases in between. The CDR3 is CASSPTVGNQPQHF. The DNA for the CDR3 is TGCGCCAGCAGCCCTACAGTAGGCAATCAGCCCCAGCATTTT.

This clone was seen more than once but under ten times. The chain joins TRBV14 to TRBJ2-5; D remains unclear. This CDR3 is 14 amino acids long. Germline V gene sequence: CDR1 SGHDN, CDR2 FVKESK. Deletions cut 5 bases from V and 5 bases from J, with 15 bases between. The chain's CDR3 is CASSKGPVVETQYF. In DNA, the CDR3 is TGTGCCAGCAGCAAAGGGCCTGTCGTGGAGACCCAGTACTTC.

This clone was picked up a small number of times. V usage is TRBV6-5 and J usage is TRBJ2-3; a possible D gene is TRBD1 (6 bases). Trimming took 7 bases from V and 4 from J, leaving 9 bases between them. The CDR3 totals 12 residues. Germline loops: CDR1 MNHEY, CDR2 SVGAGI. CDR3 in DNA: TGTGCCAGCACAGGGGCGGCAGATACGCAGTATTTT. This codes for CASTGAADTQYF.

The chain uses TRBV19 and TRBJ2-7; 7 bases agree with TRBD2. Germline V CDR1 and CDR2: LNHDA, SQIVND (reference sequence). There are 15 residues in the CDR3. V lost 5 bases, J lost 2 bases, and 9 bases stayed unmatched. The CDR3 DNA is TGTGCCAGTAGTTCCCTGCGGGAGCGCACCTACGAGCAGTACTTC. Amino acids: CASSSLRERTYEQYF.

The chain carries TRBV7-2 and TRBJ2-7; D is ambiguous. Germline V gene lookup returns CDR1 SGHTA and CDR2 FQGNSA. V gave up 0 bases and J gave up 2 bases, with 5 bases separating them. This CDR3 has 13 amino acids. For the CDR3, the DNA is TGTGCCAGCAGCTTAGCGCGTACCTACGAGCAGTACTTC. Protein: CASSLARTYEQYF.

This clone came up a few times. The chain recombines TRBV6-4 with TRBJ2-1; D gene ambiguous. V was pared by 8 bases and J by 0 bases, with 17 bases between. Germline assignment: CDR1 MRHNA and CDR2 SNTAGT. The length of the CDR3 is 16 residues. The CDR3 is CASYDQQYLSYNEQFF. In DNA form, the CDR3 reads TGTGCCAGCTACGACCAACAGTACCTCTCCTACAATGAGCAGTTCTTC.

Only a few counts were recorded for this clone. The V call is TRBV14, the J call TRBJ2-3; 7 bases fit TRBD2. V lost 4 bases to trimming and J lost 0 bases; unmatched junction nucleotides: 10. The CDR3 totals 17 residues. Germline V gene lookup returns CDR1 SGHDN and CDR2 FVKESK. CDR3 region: CASSRGRLAVSTDTQYF. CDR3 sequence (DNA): TGTGCCAGCAGCCGGGGAAGGCTAGCGGTTAGCACAGATACGCAGTATTTT.

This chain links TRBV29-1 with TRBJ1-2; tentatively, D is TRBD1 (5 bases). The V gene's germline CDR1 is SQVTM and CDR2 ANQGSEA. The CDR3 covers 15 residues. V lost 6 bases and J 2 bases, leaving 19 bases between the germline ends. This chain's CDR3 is CSVGSTEQKNYGYTF. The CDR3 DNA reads TGCAGCGTGGGGTCGACAGAACAAAAAAACTATGGCTACACCTTC.

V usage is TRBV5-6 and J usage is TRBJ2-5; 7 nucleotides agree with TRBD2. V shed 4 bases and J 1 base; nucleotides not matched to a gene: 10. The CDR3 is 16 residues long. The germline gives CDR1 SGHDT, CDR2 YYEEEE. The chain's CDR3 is CASSPPKREAQETQYF. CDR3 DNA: TGTGCCAGCAGCCCGCCCAAGCGGGAAGCCCAAGAGACCCAGTACTTC.

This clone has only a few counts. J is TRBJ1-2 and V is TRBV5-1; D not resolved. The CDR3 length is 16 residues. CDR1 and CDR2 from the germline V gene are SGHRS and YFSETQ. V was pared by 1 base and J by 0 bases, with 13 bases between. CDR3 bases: TGCGCCAGCAGCTTGTCCGTCCCCGGTCCTAACTATGGCTACACCTTC. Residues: CASSLSVPGPNYGYTF.

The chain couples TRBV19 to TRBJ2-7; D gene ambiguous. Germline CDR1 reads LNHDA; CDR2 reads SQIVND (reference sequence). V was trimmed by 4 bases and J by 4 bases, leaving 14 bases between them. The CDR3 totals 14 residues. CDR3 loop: CASSNWPYKYEQYF. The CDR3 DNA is TGTGCCAGTAGTAATTGGCCGTACAAATACGAGCAGTACTTC.

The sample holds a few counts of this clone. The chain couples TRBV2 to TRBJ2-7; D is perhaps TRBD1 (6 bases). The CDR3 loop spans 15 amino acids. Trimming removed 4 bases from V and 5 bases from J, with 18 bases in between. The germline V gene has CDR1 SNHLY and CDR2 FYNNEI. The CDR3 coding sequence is TGTGCCAGCAGTGCTTTCTTGGGGAAGGGGGACGAGCAGTACTTC. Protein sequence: CASSAFLGKGDEQYF.

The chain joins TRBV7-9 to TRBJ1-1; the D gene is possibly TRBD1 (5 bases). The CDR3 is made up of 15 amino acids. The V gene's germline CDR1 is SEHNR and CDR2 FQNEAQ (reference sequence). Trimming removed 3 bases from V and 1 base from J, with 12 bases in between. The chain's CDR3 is CASSFGGGGNTEAFF. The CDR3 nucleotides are TGTGCCAGCAGCTTTGGGGGGGGTGGGAACACTGAAGCTTTCTTT.

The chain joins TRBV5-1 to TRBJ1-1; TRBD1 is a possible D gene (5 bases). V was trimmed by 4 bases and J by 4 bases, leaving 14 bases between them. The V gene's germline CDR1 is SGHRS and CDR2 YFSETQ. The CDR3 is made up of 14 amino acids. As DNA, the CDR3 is TGCGCCAGCAGCATCAGGGATGTGGGCACTGAAGCTTTCTTT. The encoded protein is CASSIRDVGTEAFF.

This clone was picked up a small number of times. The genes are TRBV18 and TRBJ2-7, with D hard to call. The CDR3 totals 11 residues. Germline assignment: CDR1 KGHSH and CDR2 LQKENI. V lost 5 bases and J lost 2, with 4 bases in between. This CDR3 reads CASSSAYEQYF. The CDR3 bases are TGTGCCAGCTCATCCGCCTACGAGCAGTACTTC.

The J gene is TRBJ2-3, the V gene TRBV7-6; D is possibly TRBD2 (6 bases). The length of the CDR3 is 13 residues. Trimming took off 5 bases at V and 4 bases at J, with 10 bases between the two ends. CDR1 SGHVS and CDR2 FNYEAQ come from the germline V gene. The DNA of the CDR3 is TGTGCCAGCAGCGACGGGACTCCAGATACGCAGTATTTT. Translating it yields CASSDGTPDTQYF.

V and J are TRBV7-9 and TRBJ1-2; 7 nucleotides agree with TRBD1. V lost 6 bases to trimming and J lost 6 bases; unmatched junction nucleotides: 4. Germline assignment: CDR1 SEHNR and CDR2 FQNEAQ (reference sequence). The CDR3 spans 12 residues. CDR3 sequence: CASSQGENGYTF. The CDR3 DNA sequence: TGTGCCAGCAGTCAGGGGGAGAATGGCTACACCTTC.

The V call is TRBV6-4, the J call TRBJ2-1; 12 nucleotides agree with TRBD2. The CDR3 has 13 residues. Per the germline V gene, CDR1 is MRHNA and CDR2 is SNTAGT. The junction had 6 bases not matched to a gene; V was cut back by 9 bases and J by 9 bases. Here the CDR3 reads CASSSGRATEQFF. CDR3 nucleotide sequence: TGTGCCAGTTCTAGCGGGAGGGCCACTGAGCAGTTCTTC.